The 20 T cell receptor beta chains given below trace back to one sample, sequenced in a study of molecular identifiers for immune sequencing clone quantification (dated by TCRdb to between 2018 and 2020). The protocol used for the library was PCR. Instrument on record: NextSeq 500. In TCRdb, the public reads were trimmed at Q25 with fastp and aligned with MiXCR, with productive beta chains retained. A single entry per CDR3 protein holds the most common genes and DNA from its merged rows. This sample holds about half a million distinct CDR3 sequences; about 26% were observed only once. In total, the top ten clones hold approximately 0.8% of the sample. Sequences were obtained from naive CD8+ T cells from blood, with Jurkat cell RNA spiked in. This specimen's cell subset or site label, per the study, means: FACS-sorted CD8+CD4-CCR7+CD45RA+ naive T cells. The source is a human donor in good health. Some libraries in this study had Jurkat cell RNA spiked in.

V usage is TRBV19 and J usage is TRBJ1-1; D uncertain. Germline lookup yields CDR1 LNHDA and CDR2 SQIVND (reference sequence). The CDR3 extends over 11 amino acids. Trimming took off 10 bases at V and 4 bases at J, with 10 bases between the two ends. The DNA for the CDR3 is TGTGCCACTCGGTCGGTCACTGAAGCTTTCTTT. Translated: CATRSVTEAFF. Full variable domain (remainder filled in from reference TRBV19 and TRBJ1-1): DGGITQSPKYLFRKEGQNVTLSCEQNLNHDAMYWYRQDPGQGLRLIYYSQIVNDFQKGDIAEGYSVSREKKESFPLTVTSAQKNPTAFYLCATRSVTEAFFGQGTRLTVV.

This clonotype was recorded only once. With a much larger clone just one base away, this may be a read error. This rearrangement joins TRBV28 to TRBJ1-4; possibly TRBD1 for D (5 bases). Looked up from germline, CDR1 is MDHEN and CDR2 is SYDVKM. CDR3 length equals 14 residues. The CDR3 region is CASSFRNQGEELFF. The CDR3 DNA reads TGTGCCAGCAGTTTCCGGAATCAGGGTGAAGAACTGTTTTTT.

This clonotype was seen at least ten times. The V gene is TRBV6-5, the J gene TRBJ1-2; no definite D call. Between the trimmed V and J ends, which lost 2 bases and 0 bases, there was a span of 13 bases. The V gene's germline CDR1 is MNHEY and CDR2 SVGAGI. This CDR3 region has 16 residues. Written as DNA, the CDR3 is TGTGCCAGCAGTTACCTTATACGGCCCTCTAACTATGGCTACACCTTC. Amino acid sequence: CASSYLIRPSNYGYTF.

This clonotype came up many times. The rearrangement links TRBV9 to TRBJ2-3; TRBD2 might be the D (6 bases). Germline lookup yields CDR1 SGDLS and CDR2 YYNGEE. V lost 2 bases, J lost 4 bases, and 14 bases lay in between. The CDR3 has 15 residues. CDR3 sequence reads: CASSVVGGAPDTQYF. CDR3 nucleotides: TGTGCCAGCAGCGTCGTCGGGGGAGCGCCAGATACGCAGTATTTT.

The chain uses TRBV7-9 and TRBJ1-4; 7 bases are a match to TRBD1. From germline, CDR1 is SEHNR and CDR2 FQNEAQ (reference sequence). This CDR3 has 14 residues. Unmatched junction bases numbered 7, after V lost 4 bases and J lost 8 bases. The CDR3 nucleotides are TGTGCCAGCAGCTGGGGAGGGGGCGCCGAAAAACTGTTTTTT. Amino acid sequence: CASSWGGGAEKLFF.

This clonotype was seen many times. The J gene is TRBJ1-5, the V gene TRBV5-8; the D is unclear. Germline V gives CDR1 SGHTS, CDR2 YDEGEE. V was trimmed by 0 bases and J by 8 bases, leaving 6 bases between them. The CDR3 sequence is 12 residues long. The CDR3 region is CASSLDMEPQHF. The DNA of the CDR3 is TGTGCCAGCAGCTTGGATATGGAGCCCCAGCATTTT.

The V call is TRBV19, the J call TRBJ2-1; 8 nucleotides agree with TRBD2. CDR1 LNHDA and CDR2 SQIVND come from the germline V gene (reference sequence). This CDR3 has 13 residues. V trimming: 10 bases; J trimming: 1 base; junction bases outside the gene matches: 3. CDR3 bases: TGTGCCACTGTAGCGGGGTCCTACAATGAGCAGTTCTTC. This translates into CATVAGSYNEQFF.

Regarding this clonotype: Just one base apart from a much larger clone, this may be a read error. This CDR3 reads CASSVGPGAGKTQYF. The DNA for the CDR3 is TGTGCCAGCAGCGTTGGTCCGGGAGCAGGAAAGACCCAGTACTTC. The J gene is TRBJ2-5, the V gene TRBV9; TRBD2 is a possible D gene (6 bases). Germline V lookup: CDR1 SGDLS, CDR2 YYNGEE. V lost 2 bases and J 6 bases, leaving 17 bases between the germline ends. The CDR3 is made up of 15 amino acids.

This clonotype occurred a few times. The chain carries TRBV29-1 and TRBJ2-1; 9 nucleotides line up with TRBD2. The V gene end was trimmed by 6 bases and the J gene end by 3 bases; junction bases not matched to a gene: 12. CDR3 length: 16 amino acids. Germline V gives CDR1 SQVTM, CDR2 ANQGSEA. In nucleotides, the CDR3 is TGCAGCGTCAAAGGGTCTAGCGGGACTATCTACAATGAGCAGTTCTTC. It translates to CSVKGSSGTIYNEQFF.

This clonotype was observed at least ten times. V gene TRBV2 combines with J gene TRBJ2-7; no reliable D call. The CDR3 is 15 residues long. V was cut by 8 bases and J by 3 bases, with 20 bases left in between. The germline V gene encodes CDR1 SNHLY and CDR2 FYNNEI. This CDR3 reads CASARARENDYEQYF. The CDR3 bases are TGTGCCAGCGCCCGAGCCCGAGAAAACGACTACGAGCAGTACTTC.

This clonotype was seen many times. The J gene is TRBJ2-5, the V gene TRBV4-3; D ambiguous. CDR1 is LGHNA and CDR2 is YSLEER in the germline V gene. This CDR3 is 14 amino acids long. V gave up 0 bases and J gave up 3 bases, with 8 bases separating them. For the CDR3, the DNA is TGCGCCAGCAGCCAAGAGGCGTGGAAAGAGACCCAGTACTTC. Protein product: CASSQEAWKETQYF.

In the case of this clonotype: An end of the junction does not agree with germline; a read error may underlie this. The gene calls are TRBV19 and TRBJ1-4; no reliable D call. CDR1 and CDR2 from the germline V gene are LNHDA and SQIVND (reference sequence). The CDR3 extends over 16 amino acids. The CDR3 region has the DNA TGTGCCAGTAGTATTGTGGCTGCGGCAACTAATGAAAAACTGGTTTTT. Its protein is CASSIVAAATNEKLVF.

Regarding this clonotype: This may stem from a read error, because a much larger clone lies one nucleotide away. The CDR3: CATTTGGTNTQYF. Written as DNA, the CDR3 is TGTGCCACGACGACAGGTGGCACAAATACGCAGTATTTT. The rearrangement links TRBV7-2 to TRBJ2-3; maybe TRBD1 (6 bases). Germline CDR1 and CDR2: SGHTA and FQGNSA. CDR3 length: 13 residues.

V gene TRBV23-1 combines with J gene TRBJ1-1; no clear D. TRBV23-1 is designated an ORF whose function remains uncertain. The CDR3 totals 12 residues. V was clipped by 11 bases and J by 4 bases, with 14 bases between them. CDR3 coding DNA: TGCGCCCTAGGGCCCCTGATCACTGAAGCTTTCTTT. Its protein is CALGPLITEAFF.

This clonotype was detected a few times. The genes are TRBV7-8 and TRBJ2-5, with D possibly being TRBD2 (5 bases). Trimming stripped 1 base from V and 2 bases from J, with 14 bases between. This CDR3 contains 16 residues. Germline loops: CDR1 SGHVS, CDR2 FQNEAQ. The CDR3 protein is CASSLEVWTQQETQYF. CDR3 bases: TGTGCCAGCAGCTTAGAAGTTTGGACTCAACAAGAGACCCAGTACTTC.

As concerns this clonotype: Its ends do not fully match the called genes, so a read error is possible. This chain uses TRBV27 with TRBJ2-7, with TRBD2 matching over 11 bases. Germline V gene lookup returns CDR1 MNHEY and CDR2 SMNVEV (reference sequence). The CDR3 has 14 residues. CDR3 bases: TGTGCCAACAGTTTTGGGACTAGCGGCTACGAGCAGTACTTC. Its protein product is CANSFGTSGYEQYF.

For this clonotype: Given a much more abundant clone one base away, this may be a read error. This chain uses TRBV20-1 with TRBJ2-1; the match to TRBD2 covers 9 bases. J gave up 8 bases and V 6 bases, and 8 bases lay outside the gene matches. From germline, CDR1 is DFQATT and CDR2 SNEGSKA (reference sequence). The CDR3 is 13 amino acids. The CDR3 DNA sequence: TGCAGTGCCAGACTAGCGGATTACGATGAGCAGTTCTTC. As protein: CSARLADYDEQFF.

V gene TRBV19 combines with J gene TRBJ2-7, with D unclear. This CDR3 has 15 residues. Trimming took off 3 bases at V and 6 bases at J, with 18 bases between the two ends. Per germline, CDR1 LNHDA and CDR2 SQIVND (reference sequence). The chain's CDR3 is CASSIGSRGRSEQYF. Here the CDR3 DNA reads TGTGCCAGTAGTATCGGGTCCCGAGGTCGTTCCGAGCAGTACTTC. Full variable domain (remainder filled in from reference TRBV19 and TRBJ2-7): DGGITQSPKYLFRKEGQNVTLSCEQNLNHDAMYWYRQDPGQGLRLIYYSQIVNDFQKGDIAEGYSVSREKKESFPLTVTSAQKNPTAFYLCASSIGSRGRSEQYFGPGTRLTVT.

Turning to this clonotype: Possible read error: a much larger clone is one base away. This chain connects TRBV9 to TRBJ2-2; D uncertain. The CDR3 runs 11 residues. V gave up 1 base and J gave up 6 bases, with 1 base separating them. CDR1 is SGDLS and CDR2 is YYNGEE in the germline V gene. The CDR3: CASSVSGELFF. The CDR3 DNA is TGTGCCAGCAGCGTATCCGGGGAGCTGTTTTTT.

J is TRBJ2-7 and V is TRBV28; a weak D match, TRBD1 (5 bases). Per the germline V gene, CDR1 is MDHEN and CDR2 is SYDVKM. Trimming pared 5 bases from V and 3 bases from J, leaving 11 bases between. The CDR3 is 13 residues long. CDR3 sequence (DNA): TGTGCCAGCAGTCCGGTGACAGACTACGAGCAGTACTTC. This translates into CASSPVTDYEQYF.